Presented here are 25 T cell receptor beta chains from one specimen sequenced in a study of cytomegalovirus exposure and HLA in healthy donors. TCRdb keeps only in-frame clones here, not all; method: immunoSEQ multiplex PCR. The data show around 250,000 clones, roughly 90% seen once. Sequenced: PBMCs. These receptors all come from a woman younger than 35 in good health and CMV-seronegative.

The chain couples TRBV7-6 to TRBJ2-3; 9 bases map to TRBD2. V dropped 1 base and J dropped 2; count of bases not matched to a gene: 10. Germline values: CDR1 SGHVS, CDR2 FNYEAQ. The CDR3 length is 18 residues. For the CDR3, the DNA is TGTGCCAGCAGCTTAGGACCGGGGCTAGCGGGGAACACAGATACGCAGTATTTT. This translates into CASSLGPGLAGNTDTQYF.

This rearrangement joins TRBV5-8 to TRBJ1-1; perhaps TRBD1 as D (5 bases). The CDR3 runs 16 residues. V lost 0 bases and J 2 bases, leaving 14 bases between the germline ends. From germline, CDR1 is SGHTS and CDR2 YDEGEE. This chain's CDR3 is CASSLGGVSYNTEAFF. In DNA form, the CDR3 reads TGTGCCAGCAGCTTGGGGGGGGTCTCGTATAACACTGAAGCTTTCTTT.

V usage is TRBV11-2 and J usage is TRBJ2-7; 8 bases line up with TRBD1. CDR3 length: 15 amino acids. In germline, CDR1 is SGHAT, CDR2 FQNNGV. V trimming: 1 base; J trimming: 0 bases; junction bases outside the gene matches: 2. This CDR3 reads CASSLAGTGSYEQYV. The CDR3 DNA reads TGTGCCAGCAGCTTAGCAGGGACAGGCTCCTACGAGCAGTACGTC.

The chain links TRBV7-9 to TRBJ2-1, with D possibly TRBD2 on 5 matching bases. V lost 6 bases, J lost 10 bases, and 10 bases lay in between. The CDR3 sequence is 11 residues long. The germline gives CDR1 SEHNR, CDR2 FQNEAQ (reference sequence). CDR3 loop: CASRDLTEQFF. The CDR3 bases are TGTGCCAGCAGGGACTTGACAGAGCAGTTCTTC.

The genes are TRBV7-9 and TRBJ2-2; D unclear. The CDR3 length is 14 residues. V gave up 3 bases and J gave up 3 bases, with 8 bases separating them. CDR1 and CDR2 from the germline V gene are SEHNR and FQNEAQ (reference sequence). The CDR3 sequence: CASSLWQDTGELFF. The CDR3, as DNA: TGTGCCAGCAGCTTGTGGCAAGACACCGGGGAGCTGTTTTTT.

This chain uses TRBV4-1 with TRBJ2-5; D is possibly TRBD1 (5 bases). CDR3 length equals 14 residues. Germline V gene sequence: CDR1 MGHRA, CDR2 YSYEKL. Trimming cost V 3 bases and J 5 bases, with 13 bases left between them. CDR3 protein: CASSHGPGQETQYF. The DNA for the CDR3 is TGCGCCAGCAGCCATGGACCAGGGCAGGAGACCCAGTACTTC.

The chain carries TRBV4-1 and TRBJ2-7, with D hard to call. CDR1 and CDR2 (germline): MGHRA, YSYEKL. Deletions cut 0 bases from V and 3 bases from J, with 9 bases between. The CDR3 consists of 14 residues. The CDR3 DNA reads TGCGCCAGCAGCCAAGATACTTTCTACTACGAGCAGTACTTC. This gives the protein CASSQDTFYYEQYF.

This chain uses TRBV29-1 with TRBJ2-3, with a tentative D call TRBD2 (5 bases). The V and J ends lost 2 bases and 3 bases respectively, with 9 bases between them. Germline CDR1 reads SQVTM; CDR2 reads ANQGSEA. This CDR3 comprises 13 residues. The CDR3 sequence: CSVELGVTDTQYF. The DNA of the CDR3 is TGCAGCGTTGAACTCGGGGTGACAGATACGCAGTATTTT.

The V and J genes are TRBV5-1 and TRBJ2-2; 7 bases fit TRBD1. J was trimmed by 0 bases and V by 3 bases; bases with no gene match: 8. The length of the CDR3 is 17 residues. Germline V gives CDR1 SGHRS, CDR2 YFSETQ. The DNA of the CDR3 is TGCGCCAGCAGCTCCCCTGACAGGGACACGAACACCGGGGAGCTGTTTTTT. This encodes CASSSPDRDTNTGELFF.

The J gene is TRBJ1-2, the V gene TRBV2; no clear D gene. The germline V and J ends were trimmed by 3 bases and 10 bases, with 12 bases remaining between them. The CDR3 contains 12 residues. CDR1 and CDR2 from the germline V gene are SNHLY and FYNNEI. CDR3 protein: CASSEGRVDYTF. CDR3 DNA: TGTGCCAGCAGTGAGGGTCGGGTGGACTACACCTTC.

The chain carries TRBV19 and TRBJ1-5; D gene unclear. The CDR3 contains 14 residues. Germline V lookup: CDR1 LNHDA, CDR2 SQIVND (reference sequence). The V end was cut by 1 base, the J end by 5 bases, with 9 bases between. CDR3 coding DNA: TGTGCCAGTAGTATAGCGGGAACGGATCAGCCCCAGCATTTT. The encoded protein is CASSIAGTDQPQHF.

The chain is built from TRBV18 and TRBJ1-3; a weak D match, TRBD1 (5 bases). Trimming removed 1 base from V and 0 bases from J, with 13 bases in between. The CDR3 totals 17 residues. Germline CDR1 KGHSH, CDR2 LQKENI. The CDR3 nucleotides read TGTGCCAGCTCACCACAAGTGACAGCACTCTCTGGAAACACCATATATTTT. This encodes CASSPQVTALSGNTIYF.

In nucleotides, the CDR3 is TGTGCCATCAGTGAGACAGGGGGCGGCTATGGCTACACCTTC. Protein: CAISETGGGYGYTF. This chain joins TRBV10-3 and TRBJ1-2, with TRBD1 identical over 9 bases. CDR1 and CDR2 from the germline V gene are ENHRY and SYGVKD. Trimming removed 2 bases from V and 4 bases from J; junction bases left unmatched: 2. This CDR3 spans 14 amino acids.

This chain links TRBV7-9 with TRBJ2-3; D is unresolved. V was clipped by 5 bases and J by 2 bases, with 14 bases between them. The CDR3 is 15 amino acids. CDR1 is SEHNR and CDR2 is FQNEAQ in the germline V gene (reference sequence). The CDR3 sequence is CASSRETLVTDTQYF. The CDR3 nucleotides read TGTGCCAGCAGCCGTGAGACATTAGTCACAGATACGCAGTATTTT.

This clone was found a few times. V gene TRBV28 combines with J gene TRBJ1-6; possibly TRBD1 for D (5 bases). The V gene's germline CDR1 is MDHEN and CDR2 SYDVKM. The ends were cut back, 3 bases at V and 7 bases at J, with 10 bases in the middle. The CDR3 runs 14 residues. In nucleotides, the CDR3 is TGTGCCAGCAGTTTTCACGGACACAATTCACCCCTCCACTTT. This translates into CASSFHGHNSPLHF.

The chain employs TRBV5-6 and TRBJ1-3; D is perhaps TRBD1 (5 bases). Germline lookup yields CDR1 SGHDT and CDR2 YYEEEE. The CDR3 is 13 residues long. V was cut by 0 bases and J by 4 bases, with 5 bases left in between. CDR3 protein: CASSLGQGNTIYF. The CDR3 region has the DNA TGTGCCAGCAGCTTGGGACAGGGAAACACCATATATTTT. Supplemented by reference TRBV5-6 and TRBJ1-3, the full variable domain reads DAGVTQSPTHLIKTRGQQVTLRCSPKSGHDTVSWYQQALGQGPQFIFQYYEEEERQRGNFPDRFSGHQFPNYSSELNVNALLLGDSALYLCASSLGQGNTIYFGEGSWLTVV.

J is TRBJ2-1 and V is TRBV6-1; TRBD1 matches at 9 bases. V was pared by 3 bases and J by 5 bases, with 8 bases of the junction left unmatched. CDR3 length: 16 amino acids. CDR1 is MNHNS and CDR2 is SASEGT in the germline V gene. CDR3 sequence: CASSDAPGQGDNEQFF. In nucleotides, the CDR3 is TGTGCCAGCAGTGACGCTCCGGGACAGGGCGACAATGAGCAGTTCTTC.

V is TRBV7-9 and J is TRBJ2-3; 9 bases map to TRBD1. V lost 5 bases, J lost 6 bases, and 6 bases stayed unmatched. This CDR3 is built from 14 residues. The germline CDR1 and CDR2 sequences are SEHNR and FQNEAQ (reference sequence). This CDR3 is CASSPRTGADTQYF. For the CDR3, the DNA is TGTGCCAGCAGCCCCCGGACAGGGGCTGATACGCAGTATTTT.

CDR3 in amino acids: CASRGGDEWNTEAFF. The CDR3 DNA is TGTGCCAGCAGAGGGGGGGATGAGTGGAACACTGAAGCTTTCTTT. The chain joins TRBV6-1 to TRBJ1-1; perhaps TRBD1 as D (6 bases). The germline V gene encodes CDR1 MNHNS and CDR2 SASEGT. The length of the CDR3 is 15 residues. V was trimmed by 6 bases and J by 1 base, leaving 15 bases between them.

The V and J genes are TRBV6-1 and TRBJ1-2, with D perhaps matching TRBD1 (5 bases). Germline CDR1 is MNHNS and CDR2 is SASEGT. V was pared by 7 bases and J by 6 bases, with 18 bases between. CDR3 length: 14 amino acids. CDR3 amino acids: CASILRDGYNGYTF. The CDR3 DNA follows: TGTGCCAGCATCCTCAGGGATGGCTATAATGGCTACACCTTC.

The rearrangement joins TRBV6-6 to TRBJ2-7, with TRBD1 as a possible D gene (5 bases). The germline gives CDR1 MNHNY, CDR2 SVGAGI (reference sequence). Trimming took 6 bases from V and 5 from J, leaving 17 bases between them. The CDR3 extends over 14 amino acids. The CDR3 loop reads CASRYTQVEDEQYF. The CDR3 bases are TGTGCCAGCAGGTATACACAGGTCGAGGACGAGCAGTACTTC.

This clone was observed once. The genes are TRBV5-5 and TRBJ2-7; 7 nucleotides match TRBD2. There are 14 residues in the CDR3. Looked up from germline, CDR1 is SGHKS and CDR2 is YYEKEE (reference sequence). The junction had 6 bases not matched to a gene; V was cut back by 1 base and J by 5 bases. The CDR3 spells CASSLPGGKDEQYF. In DNA form, the CDR3 reads TGTGCCAGCAGCTTGCCCGGGGGGAAGGACGAGCAGTACTTC.

The chain carries TRBV28 and TRBJ1-4; 10 bases align to TRBD1. Germline CDR1 MDHEN, CDR2 SYDVKM. The length of the CDR3 is 16 residues. Trimming removed 9 bases from V and 8 bases from J; junction bases left unmatched: 15. CDR3 coding DNA: TGTGCCAGGGGGAAGACAGGGGGCGAAGTAGGGGAAAAACTGTTTTTT. Its translation: CARGKTGGEVGEKLFF.

This clone is a singleton in its sample. The chain carries TRBV5-1 and TRBJ2-7; 7 positions match TRBD1. Germline CDR1 SGHRS, CDR2 YFSETQ. V shed 3 bases, J shed 3 bases, and the junction held 9 bases outside the gene matches. CDR3 size: 15 residues. The CDR3 DNA sequence: TGCGCCAGCAGCTCACCAGACAGGGACGACTACGAGCAGTACGTC. It yields the protein CASSSPDRDDYEQYV.

This sequence joins TRBV5-1 and TRBJ1-2, with 9 nucleotides matching TRBD1. Germline V gene lookup returns CDR1 SGHRS and CDR2 YFSETQ. CDR3 length: 13 amino acids. The J segment lost 8 bases and the V segment lost 4 bases, leaving 6 bases of the junction unmatched. The CDR3 nucleotides read TGCGCCAGCAGCATAGGGACAGGGACCGGCTACACCTTC. Protein product: CASSIGTGTGYTF.